Presented here are 21 T cell receptor beta chains from one specimen sequenced in a study of T cell changes during pregnancy in multiple sclerosis. Using immunoSEQ multiplex PCR, the repertoire was profiled, and TCRdb retains in-frame clones only, with some absent. Altogether about 85,000 clones are present, roughly nine tenths being singletons, with the ten largest covering under 3%. The specimen was peripheral blood, collected in the first trimester of pregnancy. The receptors stem from a female donor with multiple sclerosis, enrolled in a pregnancy study.

The V and J genes are TRBV7-9 and TRBJ1-3; D may be TRBD1 (6 bases). Germline lookup yields CDR1 SEHNR and CDR2 FQNEAQ (reference sequence). V lost 1 base, J lost 0 bases, and 10 bases lay in between. The CDR3 runs to 16 residues. CDR3 in DNA: TGTGCCAGCAGCTTAGGGACAGTGAGCTCTGGAAACACCATATATTTT. This gives the protein CASSLGTVSSGNTIYF.

The rearrangement links TRBV6-1 to TRBJ1-5, with D possibly TRBD1 on 6 matching bases. CDR1 and CDR2 (germline): MNHNS, SASEGT. With 6 bases removed from V and 8 bases from J, the gap between germline ends came to 17 bases. This CDR3 has 14 residues. The CDR3 coding sequence is TGTGCCAGCAGCGGGGCGGGGGCTGGGGAGCCCCAGCATTTT. Its translation is CASSGAGAGEPQHF.

This chain joins TRBV5-4 and TRBJ1-2; 9 bases align to TRBD1. Germline loops: CDR1 SGHNT, CDR2 YYREEE (reference sequence). V lost 0 bases and J lost 2; bases outside the gene matches: 5. The CDR3 totals 16 residues. The CDR3 loop is CASSLGPGQGNYGYTF. The CDR3 nucleotides are TGTGCCAGCAGCTTGGGCCCGGGACAGGGAAACTATGGCTACACCTTC.

The chain joins TRBV28 to TRBJ2-7; TRBD2 matches at 8 bases. Germline V CDR1 and CDR2: MDHEN, SYDVKM. The V segment lost 2 bases and the J segment 5 bases; nucleotides outside the gene matches: 5. This CDR3 comprises 14 residues. The CDR3 DNA sequence: TGTGCCAGCAGTTTAGCGGGAGGAACCCACGAGCAGTACTTC. It translates to CASSLAGGTHEQYF.

This clone was seen a single time. This chain uses TRBV28 with TRBJ1-6; D not certain. Germline V gene data show CDR1 as MDHEN and CDR2 as SYDVKM. The CDR3 totals 12 residues. Trimming cost V 4 bases and J 10 bases, with 8 bases left between them. The CDR3 is CASSSGASPLHF. The CDR3 nucleotides read TGTGCCAGCAGTTCTGGAGCATCACCCCTCCACTTT.

The DNA of the CDR3 is TGTGCCAGCAGGGGCAGGGCCCCCTTTCAGCCCCAGCATTTT. Its translation: CASRGRAPFQPQHF. The chain has TRBV28 and TRBJ1-5; D perhaps matches TRBD1 (5 bases). V lost 6 bases and J 6 bases, leaving 15 bases between the germline ends. CDR1 MDHEN and CDR2 SYDVKM come from the germline V gene. The CDR3 consists of 14 residues.

The chain couples TRBV7-3 to TRBJ2-1, with D tentatively TRBD1 (6 bases). The CDR3 length is 15 residues. The V end was cut by 3 bases, the J end by 6 bases, with 15 bases between. Germline V gene sequence: CDR1 SGHTA, CDR2 FQGTGA. CDR3 nucleotide sequence: TGTGCCAGCAGCTTGAGACTGGGGGCCGGCAATGAGCAGTTCTTC. Encoded protein: CASSLRLGAGNEQFF.

The chain combines TRBV27 with TRBJ1-2; TRBD1 matches at 7 bases. V was clipped by 3 bases and J by 1 base; unmatched bases: 8. CDR3 size: 16 residues. Germline V gives CDR1 MNHEY, CDR2 SMNVEV (reference sequence). The CDR3 loop is CASSLYPGQLNYGYTF. The CDR3 bases are TGTGCCAGCAGTTTGTACCCGGGACAGCTTAACTATGGCTACACCTTC.

The CDR3 bases are TGTGCCAGCAGTGAAGCGCGAGGGGGAATTGGAGAGACCCAGTACTTC. This codes for CASSEARGGIGETQYF. This chain joins TRBV2 and TRBJ2-5, with a possible D match to TRBD1 (6 bases). V lost 0 bases, J lost 4 bases, and 15 bases lay in between. Germline V gene lookup returns CDR1 SNHLY and CDR2 FYNNEI. The CDR3 extends over 16 amino acids.

Ten or more counts support this clone. The chain has TRBV4-2 and TRBJ1-3; TRBD1 matches at 7 bases. Germline CDR1 is LGHNA and CDR2 is YNFKEQ. Trimming took 4 bases from V and 4 from J; bases not matched to a gene: 7. The CDR3 has 15 amino acids. CDR3 sequence reads: CASSRGGADGNTIYF. The DNA of the CDR3 is TGTGCCAGCAGCCGAGGGGGCGCCGACGGAAACACCATATATTTT.

The CDR3 region has the DNA TGCGCCAGCAGCCCTCAACCAGGGGTTGGTTACGAGCAGTACTTC. Protein product: CASSPQPGVGYEQYF. The genes are TRBV5-1 and TRBJ2-7, with a possible D match to TRBD1 (6 bases). Germline V CDR1 and CDR2: SGHRS, YFSETQ. CDR3 length equals 15 residues. The germline V and J ends were trimmed by 4 bases and 4 bases, with 18 bases remaining between them.

The CDR3, as DNA: TGTGCCAGCAGCCCTGTATCCGGGAGCCAAGAGACCCAGTACTTC. This codes for CASSPVSGSQETQYF. This chain joins TRBV7-3 and TRBJ2-5, with TRBD2 as a possible D gene (6 bases). Germline lookup yields CDR1 SGHTA and CDR2 FQGTGA. This CDR3 comprises 15 residues. Trimming pared 5 bases from V and 1 base from J, leaving 14 bases between.

The chain joins TRBV7-6 to TRBJ2-2, with D uncertain. Germline loops: CDR1 SGHVS, CDR2 FNYEAQ. The CDR3 spans 12 residues. V was pared by 1 base and J by 10 bases, with 7 bases between. CDR3 sequence reads: CASSLVGEELFF. DNA for the CDR3: TGTGCCAGCAGCTTAGTGGGCGAGGAGCTGTTTTTT.

The chain carries TRBV5-1 and TRBJ1-1; TRBD1 is a possible D gene (6 bases). With 3 bases removed from V and 0 bases from J, the gap between germline ends came to 9 bases. Per the germline V gene, CDR1 is SGHRS and CDR2 is YFSETQ. This CDR3 spans 14 amino acids. CDR3 residues: CASSSRQVNTEAFF. In DNA, the CDR3 is TGCGCCAGCAGCTCGAGACAGGTGAACACTGAAGCTTTCTTT. Complete variable domain (other parts from reference TRBV5-1 and TRBJ1-1): KAGVTQTPRYLIKTRGQQVTLSCSPISGHRSVSWYQQTPGQGLQFLFEYFSETQRNKGNFPGRFSGRQFSNSRSEMNVSTLELGDSALYLCASSSRQVNTEAFFGQGTRLTVV.

The V call is TRBV7-8, the J call TRBJ2-5; D unclear. V dropped 1 base and J dropped 5 bases, with 11 bases sitting between them. Per germline, CDR1 SGHVS and CDR2 FQNEAQ. This CDR3 comprises 14 residues. CDR3 region: CASSLVPRRETQYF. For the CDR3, the DNA is TGTGCCAGCAGCTTAGTCCCGAGGCGGGAGACCCAGTACTTC. Using reference TRBV7-8 and TRBJ2-5 for the parts outside the CDR3, the full variable domain is GAGVSQSPRYKVAKRGQDVALRCDPISGHVSLFWYQQALGQGPEFLTYFQNEAQLDKSGLPSDRFFAERPEGSVSTLKIQRTQQEDSAVYLCASSLVPRRETQYFGPGTRLLVL.

The chain recombines TRBV30 with TRBJ2-5; D unresolved. With 0 bases removed from V and 2 bases from J, the gap between germline ends came to 10 bases. The germline V gene has CDR1 GTSNPN and CDR2 SVGIG (reference sequence). The CDR3 extends over 14 amino acids. Here the CDR3 DNA reads TGTGCCTGGAGTGTTTCACGGTCGCAAGAGACCCAGTACTTC. It encodes CAWSVSRSQETQYF.

The rearrangement joins TRBV7-3 to TRBJ2-3; D not resolved. The length of the CDR3 is 13 residues. CDR1 SGHTA and CDR2 FQGTGA come from the germline V gene. Trimming left V 2 bases short and J 3 bases short, with 6 bases between. CDR3 in DNA: TGTGCCAGCAGCTTACCGGGTACAGATACGCAGTATTTT. Protein: CASSLPGTDTQYF. Supplemented by reference TRBV7-3 and TRBJ2-3, the full variable domain reads GAGVSQTPSNKVTEKGKYVELRCDPISGHTALYWYRQSLGQGPEFLIYFQGTGAADDSGLPNDRFFAVRPEGSVSTLKIQRTERGDSAVYLCASSLPGTDTQYFGPGTRLTVL.

The chain uses TRBV19 and TRBJ1-5; D remains ambiguous. The CDR3 is 14 residues long. The V gene lost 5 bases and the J gene lost 0 bases, with 8 bases spanning the gap. The germline gives CDR1 LNHDA, CDR2 SQIVND (reference sequence). CDR3 nucleotides: TGTGCCAGTAGTCCAGGATTTAGCAATCAGCCCCAGCATTTT. Residues: CASSPGFSNQPQHF.

The genes are TRBV4-1 and TRBJ2-7; maybe TRBD1 (5 bases). The germline CDR1 and CDR2 sequences are MGHRA and YSYEKL. Trimming removed 1 base from V and 0 bases from J, with 10 bases in between. The CDR3 extends over 15 amino acids. The CDR3 nucleotides read TGCGCCAGCAGCCAAGGGTTAGACAGCTCCTACGAGCAGTACTTC. This translates into CASSQGLDSSYEQYF.

The chain recombines TRBV19 with TRBJ2-6, with TRBD1 as a possible D gene (6 bases). Trimming cost V 3 bases and J 1 base, with 13 bases left between them. The CDR3 sequence is 17 residues long. Looked up from germline, CDR1 is LNHDA and CDR2 is SQIVND (reference sequence). Written as DNA, the CDR3 is TGTGCCAGTAGTATTAGAGGCAGGGGATCTGGGGCCAACGTCCTGACTTTC. Translated: CASSIRGRGSGANVLTF.

This chain joins TRBV28 and TRBJ2-7, with 8 bases lining up with TRBD1. Germline V gives CDR1 MDHEN, CDR2 SYDVKM. The CDR3 spans 15 residues. Unmatched junction bases numbered 6, after V lost 5 bases and J lost 0 bases. The CDR3 DNA reads as TGTGCCAGCAGTCAGTACAGGGGGACCTCCTACGAGCAGTACTTC. Residues: CASSQYRGTSYEQYF.